A selection of T cell receptor beta chains follows, all from one sample in a study of shared clonotypes between healthy human individuals. Clones were read by immunoSEQ multiplex PCR, and TCRdb kept only the in-frame ones, dropping some. This sample has around 2,000,000 clones, with under 95% found just once. The material sequenced was naive CD8+ T cells from PBMCs. Receptors originate from a young man in good health. Some clones in this sample may be carry-over from other donors' samples. CDR3s include the opening cysteine and the closing phenylalanine or tryptophan.

V | length | CDR3
TRBV28 | 17 | CASSFGGGEVRREKLFF
TRBV7-8 | 15 | CASSSGQGGRNIQYF
TRBV28 | 14 | CASSTIRTQETQYF
TRBV29-1 | 14 | CSVADRDRGYEQYF
TRBV4-3 | 16 | CASSQDWGGENYEQYF
TRBV14 | 12 | CASSLTRTEQYF
TRBV6-5 | 16 | CASSYSLHGRSYEQYF
TRBV7-3 | 15 | CASSPDGVIKNIQYF
TRBV9 | 15 | CASSDRDSYTDTQYF
TRBV7-9 | 12 | CASSSVQGVLFF
TRBV5-5 | 14 | CASSFGWGLETQYF
TRBV29-1 | 12 | CSVDPSGGGYTF
TRBV7-8 | 20 | CASSLALPGQEGWPNEKLFF
TRBV7-9 | 14 | CASSLSGEGYEQYF
TRBV6-1 | 15 | CASSVREARNQPQHF
TRBV9 | 14 | CASSGGTGASGYTF
TRBV7-9 | 16 | CASSLGGRSSYNEQFF
TRBV6-5 | 15 | CASGYGSHYEETQYF
TRBV19 | 13 | CASSVQGAHGYTF
TRBV7-9 | 15 | CASSLVGGSYNEQFF
TRBV6-5 | 12 | CASSYGDGGYTF
TRBV6-4 | 14 | CASSDGVNTGELFF
TRBV5-1 | 11 | CASSSTDTQYF
TRBV7-3 | 16 | CASSPGTSGGSYEQYF
TRBV6-6 | 15 | CASIRDRAGGNTIYF
TRBV7-9 | 15 | CASSLGTGSNQPQHF
TRBV28 | 14 | CASSSREGSDTQYF
TRBV30 | 13 | CACRSSSYNEQFF
TRBV10-2 | 14 | CASSRDLRRQPQHF
TRBV9 | 14 | CASSPSMSTYEQYF
TRBV29-1 | 16 | CSVEAVWGGTNEKLFF
TRBV11-2 | 19 | CASSLAASGRPTAVSLTFF
TRBV6-1 | 13 | CASIGGGGNTIYF
TRBV19 | 12 | CASCWGSYGYTF
TRBV27 | 13 | CASSLSRAHEQYF
TRBV28 | 14 | CASSFGAGGTEAFF
TRBV15 | 14 | CATSPMLRDTEAFF
TRBV27 | 14 | CASSLAGTGQPQHF
TRBV6-6 | 16 | CASSHKLARSSYEQYF
TRBV27 | 15 | CASSPLETGDYGYTF
TRBV4-3 | 15 | CASSQGRVGYNEQFF
TRBV19 | 14 | CASRRDTENEKLFF
TRBV27 | 16 | CASSPYFVGSSYEQYF